The sample holds many counts of the clone carrying this T cell receptor (beta chain). TCR beta CDR3 regions were amplified from RNA. HTBI primers were employed in a first-round RT-PCR of the TCR CDR3. MiXCR, run by TCRdb on the multiplex PCR reads, gives a single entry per CDR3 protein. The sample holds a few hundred thousand distinct CDR3 sequences; roughly 15% are singletons and the top ten take roughly 19%. These data originate in a study of T cells in Graves' hyperthyroidism and ophthalmopathy. There are 14 residues in the CDR3. V gave up 9 bases and J gave up 4 bases, with 13 bases separating them. Germline V gives CDR1 SNHLY, CDR2 FYNNEI.

The material sequenced was blood. The gene calls are TRBV2 and TRBJ2-6; D assignment may be TRBD1 or TRBD2 (5 bases each). The TCR originated in a woman in her sixties with Graves' ophthalmopathy. Here the CDR3 reads CASLLGVGANVLTF. The CDR3 nucleotides read TGTGCCAGTCTTTTGGGGGTGGGGGCCAACGTCCTGACTTTC.